Below, 20 T cell receptor beta chains from the same sample are listed, as sequenced in a study of T cells in Graves' hyperthyroidism and ophthalmopathy. The TCR beta CDR3 regions underwent amplification using RNA transcripts as the source. HTBI primers were used for first-round RT-PCR of the TCR CDR3. TCRdb re-called the multiplex PCR reads through MiXCR, storing one row per CDR3 protein. The top ten hold almost 8% of the sample, which has fewer than 550,000 distinct CDR3 sequences, approximately 14% seen once. The sequencing input was blood. These receptors were taken from a woman under 30 with Graves' hyperthyroidism.

This clonotype has at least ten counts. The rearrangement links TRBV10-3 to TRBJ2-5; TRBD2 agrees at 7 bases. The CDR3 length is 15 residues. Germline assignment: CDR1 ENHRY and CDR2 SYGVKD. V lost 5 bases to trimming and J lost 10 bases; unmatched junction nucleotides: 16. CDR3 loop: CAISKPGGQSRDQYF. As DNA, the CDR3 is TGTGCCATCAGTAAACCGGGAGGTCAATCGAGGGACCAGTACTTC.

Ten or more counts support this clonotype. The V call is TRBV12-3 or TRBV12-4, the J call TRBJ1-5; 7 bases are a match to TRBD1. CDR3 length equals 14 residues. Trimming cost V 3 bases and J 7 bases; bases outside gene matches: 6. CDR3 sequence (DNA): TGTGCCAGCAGTTTCGACAGGGAGCGACAGCCCCAGCATTTT. Protein product: CASSFDRERQPQHF.

Turning to this clonotype: This clone may be a read error of a much larger clone one base away. This sequence joins TRBV28 and TRBJ2-1; a possible D gene is TRBD2 (5 bases). The end of the DNA is better explained by TRBJ2-7, so the J call may be wrong. This CDR3 comprises 15 residues. Germline CDR1 and CDR2: MDHEN and SYDVKM. The CDR3 region is CASISTAGGYGEQYF. The DNA of the CDR3 is TGTGCCAGCATCAGTACGGCGGGTGGGTATGGTGAGCAGTACTTC.

There are many counts of this clonotype. This chain joins TRBV6-1 and TRBJ2-5; the D is unclear. V shed 5 bases and J shed 9 bases, with 22 bases lying between them. The CDR3 extends over 15 amino acids. CDR1 is MNHNS, CDR2 SASEGT, per germline. CDR3 sequence (DNA): TGTGCCAGCAGTCCCTTCCCGGCGCAGAATGGTCCCCAGTACTTC. This encodes CASSPFPAQNGPQYF.

This clonotype showed up just a few times. V usage is TRBV5-4 and J usage is TRBJ2-5; maybe TRBD1 (6 bases). CDR1 and CDR2 (germline): SGHNT, YYREEE (reference sequence). Between the trimmed V and J ends, which lost 4 bases and 5 bases, there was a span of 15 bases. The CDR3 has 14 residues. The CDR3 here is CASSVTGLGETQYF. In nucleotides, the CDR3 is TGTGCCAGCAGCGTTACAGGGCTGGGGGAGACCCAGTACTTC. Full variable domain (missing parts from reference TRBV5-4 and TRBJ2-5): ETGVTQSPTHLIKTRGQQVTLRCSSQSGHNTVSWYQQALGQGPQFIFQYYREEENGRGNFPPRFSGLQFPNYSSELNVNALELDDSALYLCASSVTGLGETQYFGPGTRLLVL.

This clonotype was counted only a few times. V is TRBV7-3 and J is TRBJ2-7, with 8 bases lining up with TRBD2. There are 15 residues in the CDR3. In germline, CDR1 is SGHTA, CDR2 FQGTGA. The ends lost 4 bases at V and 0 bases at J; junction bases unmatched: 5. CDR3 sequence reads: CASSSASGLSYEQYF. As DNA, the CDR3 is TGTGCCAGCAGCTCAGCTAGCGGGCTCTCCTACGAGCAGTACTTC.

This clonotype came up many times. This chain's CDR3 is CASSYSQGYNEQFF. DNA for the CDR3: TGTGCCAGCAGTTACTCACAGGGTTACAATGAGCAGTTCTTC. The genes are TRBV6-5 and TRBJ2-1, with a tentative D call TRBD1 (6 bases). The germline V gene has CDR1 MNHEY and CDR2 SVGAGI. The CDR3 is made up of 14 amino acids. Deletions cut 0 bases from V and 4 bases from J, with 7 bases between.

This clonotype was counted only a few times. The chain uses TRBV5-1 and TRBJ1-1; D is perhaps TRBD1 (6 bases). From germline, CDR1 is SGHRS and CDR2 YFSETQ. This CDR3 spans 15 amino acids. Trimming took 2 bases from V and 3 from J, leaving 14 bases between them. The CDR3 DNA follows: TGCGCCAGCAGCTTCACAAGGGGGGGGGACACTGAAGCTTTCTTT. As protein: CASSFTRGGDTEAFF.

This clonotype has a handful of counts. The V call is TRBV9, the J call TRBJ1-6; maybe TRBD1 (5 bases). With 4 bases removed from V and 9 bases from J, the gap between germline ends came to 17 bases. The CDR3 has 15 amino acids. Germline loops: CDR1 SGDLS, CDR2 YYNGEE. The CDR3 reads CASSFSRAEGSPLHF. The CDR3 region has the DNA TGTGCCAGCAGCTTCAGCAGGGCAGAGGGTTCACCCCTCCACTTT.

There are many counts of this clonotype. This chain uses TRBV20-1 with TRBJ2-7; maybe TRBD1 (5 bases). Germline loops: CDR1 DFQATT, CDR2 SNEGSKA (reference sequence). V was pared by 2 bases and J by 4 bases, with 12 bases between. The CDR3 totals 13 residues. The CDR3 protein is CSARPTEHYEQYF. The CDR3 DNA follows: TGCAGTGCTAGACCGACAGAACATTACGAGCAGTACTTC.

At least ten counts were recorded for this clonotype. V is TRBV12-3 or TRBV12-4 and J is TRBJ2-5; 15 bases map to TRBD2. The CDR3 consists of 17 residues. V trimming: 4 bases; J trimming: 4 bases; junction bases outside the gene matches: 7. The DNA for the CDR3 is TGTGCCAGCAGTTCTAGCCGGACTAGCGGGGGGGGAGAGACCCAGTACTTC. This codes for CASSSSRTSGGGETQYF.

This clonotype occurred many times. The chain links TRBV20-1 to TRBJ2-1; 10 bases align to TRBD2. Germline V CDR1 and CDR2: DFQATT, SNEGSKA (reference sequence). J was trimmed by 4 bases and V by 3 bases; bases with no gene match: 9. CDR3 size: 16 residues. CDR3 bases: TGCAGTGCTAGCAGCCGGCTAGCGGGGGTATACAATGAGCAGTTCTTC. It is translated as CSASSRLAGVYNEQFF.

This clonotype was recorded many times. V gene TRBV24-1 combines with J gene TRBJ2-1; 9 nucleotides align to TRBD2. The V and J ends lost 2 bases and 2 bases, in that order; junction bases with no gene match: 6. The CDR3 loop spans 17 amino acids. The germline V gene encodes CDR1 KGHDR and CDR2 SFDVKD. The CDR3 reads CATSDSPTSGPYNEQFF. CDR3 in DNA: TGTGCCACCAGTGATTCCCCGACTAGCGGACCCTACAATGAGCAGTTCTTC.

In its sample, this clonotype was seen many times. The chain recombines TRBV3-1 with TRBJ2-2; D not resolved. The germline V gene encodes CDR1 LGHDT and CDR2 YNNKEL (reference sequence). V lost 3 bases and J 1 base, leaving 6 bases between the germline ends. The CDR3 has 14 residues. The CDR3 region is CASSHRKNTGELFF. The CDR3 DNA follows: TGTGCCAGCAGCCACAGGAAGAACACCGGGGAGCTGTTTTTT.

This clonotype was detected ten times or more. The chain uses TRBV28 and TRBJ2-3, with D maybe TRBD1 (6 bases). The V gene lost 6 bases and the J gene lost 0 bases, with 13 bases spanning the gap. This CDR3 contains 15 residues. Germline V gene data show CDR1 as MDHEN and CDR2 as SYDVKM. The DNA of the CDR3 is TGTGCCAGCAGCCAGACAACAGGGAGCACAGATACGCAGTATTTT. Translated, it gives CASSQTTGSTDTQYF.

The J gene is TRBJ2-2, the V gene TRBV2; D uncertain. This CDR3 spans 15 amino acids. Germline V gene sequence: CDR1 SNHLY, CDR2 FYNNEI. V was cut by 9 bases and J by 7 bases, with 21 bases left in between. The CDR3 nucleotides read TGTGCCAGTGAGACACTATCGTCTTATCGCGGGGAGCTGTTTTTT. Translated: CASETLSSYRGELFF.

There are many counts of this clonotype. The J gene is TRBJ2-3, the V gene TRBV15; TRBD1 or TRBD2 may be the D gene (6 bases each). CDR1 LNHNV and CDR2 YYDKDF come from the germline V gene (reference sequence). The CDR3 is 16 amino acids. V was trimmed by 1 base and J by 1 base, leaving 12 bases between them. The CDR3 loop reads CATSRGGRGGTDTQYF. CDR3 DNA sequence: TGTGCCACCAGCAGAGGGGGAAGGGGGGGCACAGATACGCAGTATTTT.

In this sample, this clonotype turned up a few times. The genes are TRBV6-1 and TRBJ2-7, with 8 bases identical to TRBD2. The CDR3 is 17 residues long. The junction had 17 bases not matched to a gene; V was cut back by 5 bases and J by 5 bases. The germline V gene has CDR1 MNHNS and CDR2 SASEGT. CDR3 region: CASSRAGTRFEKNEQYF. The CDR3 region has the DNA TGTGCCAGCAGTAGGGCCGGGACTAGATTTGAGAAAAACGAGCAGTACTTC.

This clonotype was seen at least ten times. V and J are TRBV20-1 and TRBJ2-7; a weak D match, TRBD1 (6 bases). The germline V and J ends were trimmed by 0 bases and 2 bases, with 11 bases remaining between them. From germline, CDR1 is DFQATT and CDR2 SNEGSKA (reference sequence). The CDR3 spans 14 residues. The CDR3 sequence: CSARDLGATYEQYF. DNA of the CDR3: TGCAGTGCTAGAGATTTGGGGGCTACCTACGAGCAGTACTTC.

The J gene is TRBJ2-2, the V gene TRBV5-5, with D maybe TRBD2 (5 bases). Trimming removed 4 bases at V and 4 bases at J, with 20 bases between. The CDR3 is 17 amino acids. CDR1 is SGHKS, CDR2 YYEKEE, per germline (reference sequence). CDR3 nucleotide sequence: TGTGCCAGCAGCCTTAACCCGGACGGGGTGGGCACCGGGGAGCTGTTTTTT. The encoded protein is CASSLNPDGVGTGELFF. The full variable domain, its missing parts supplied by reference TRBV5-5 and TRBJ2-2, is DAGVTQSPTHLIKTRGQQVTLRCSPISGHKSVSWYQQVLGQGPQFIFQYYEKEERGRGNFPDRFSARQFPNYSSELNVNALLLGDSALYLCASSLNPDGVGTGELFFGEGSRLTVL.